Shown below are 15 T cell receptor beta chains from a single sample sequenced in a study of cytomegalovirus exposure and HLA in healthy donors (TCRdb year 2017). The receptor library was made with the immunoSEQ multiplex PCR assay. The multiplex PCR relied on a mix of 60 forward primers for TCR Vbeta segments and 13 reverse primers for TCR Jbeta segments. TCRdb holds this immuneACCESS table with in-frame rearrangements only. Some clones are missing; in checked studies, unresolved V genes explain under half, and the rest has no known cause. For this sample the table gives around 85,000 clones, of which around 80% were detected only once. The ten largest clones take up 7.3% of the sample. The source material was PBMCs. These receptors were obtained from a man in his thirties or forties in good health and CMV-seronegative.

The chain uses TRBV6-4 and TRBJ2-3, with TRBD2 matching 15 bases. V was pared by 4 bases and J by 4 bases, with 3 bases of the junction left unmatched. CDR1 and CDR2 from the germline V gene are MRHNA and SNTAGT. The CDR3 is 16 residues long. Here the CDR3 DNA reads TGTGCCAGCAGTGCCGGGACTAGCGGGGGGCCAGATACGCAGTATTTT. Its protein is CASSAGTSGGPDTQYF.

This chain links TRBV25-1 with TRBJ2-3, with TRBD2 as a possible D gene (7 bases). Trimming pared 3 bases from V and 1 base from J, leaving 14 bases between. This CDR3 is 16 amino acids long. Germline assignment: CDR1 MGHDK and CDR2 SYGVNS. For the CDR3, the DNA is TGTGCCAGCAGTGACCGGGGGGCGCCTGGCACAGATACGCAGTATTTT. The encoded protein is CASSDRGAPGTDTQYF.

The V call is TRBV19, the J call TRBJ1-4; 7 bases line up with TRBD1. The germline CDR1 and CDR2 sequences are LNHDA and SQIVND (reference sequence). The length of the CDR3 is 14 residues. V shed 3 bases and J 4 bases; nucleotides not matched to a gene: 2. The CDR3 region has the DNA TGTGCCAGTAGTATGGGACAGCTTAATGAAAAACTGTTTTTT. Translating gives CASSMGQLNEKLFF.

This clone was observed a single time. This chain links TRBV5-1 with TRBJ2-7; 7 bases align to TRBD1. This CDR3 contains 15 residues. The germline gives CDR1 SGHRS, CDR2 YFSETQ. V was pared by 0 bases and J by 6 bases, with 9 bases of the junction left unmatched. The CDR3 DNA sequence: TGCGCCAGCAGCTTGGAGGGGACAGTCGGTGCCGAGCAGTACTTC. Protein product: CASSLEGTVGAEQYF.

V and J are TRBV4-3 and TRBJ1-1, with 7 bases fitting TRBD1. CDR1 is LGHNA and CDR2 is YSLEER in the germline V gene. Germline trimming cut 4 bases from V and 6 bases from J; bases unmatched to any gene: 8. CDR3 length: 14 amino acids. CDR3 nucleotide sequence: TGCGCCAGCAGCCGCTCACAGGGGTACCCTGAAGCTTTCTTT. Its translation is CASSRSQGYPEAFF.

In this sample, this clone turned up once. In DNA, the CDR3 is TGTGCCAGCAGTGAAGCAGGGGGGGGGAACACTGAAGCTTTCTTT. Encoded protein: CASSEAGGGNTEAFF. The chain recombines TRBV6-1 with TRBJ1-1; perhaps TRBD1 as D (6 bases). V was shortened by 0 bases and J by 1 base, with 9 bases between the two germline ends. CDR3 length equals 15 residues. Germline lookup yields CDR1 MNHNS and CDR2 SASEGT.

The chain recombines TRBV4-3 with TRBJ1-2; 8 bases are a match to TRBD1. Germline V gene lookup returns CDR1 LGHNA and CDR2 YSLEER. J gave up 8 bases and V 2 bases, and 7 bases lay outside the gene matches. The CDR3 is 14 amino acids. DNA of the CDR3: TGCGCCAGCAGCCAACTGGACAGGGTGGGCGGCTACACCTTC. Its translation is CASSQLDRVGGYTF.

The V call is TRBV7-9, the J call TRBJ2-3, with 10 bases fitting TRBD2. V shed 1 base, J shed 0 bases, and the junction held 1 base outside the gene matches. CDR3 length: 16 amino acids. CDR1 and CDR2 from the germline V gene are SEHNR and FQNEAQ (reference sequence). The CDR3 bases are TGTGCCAGCAGCTTAGGACTAGCGGGTAGCACAGATACGCAGTATTTT. Encoded protein: CASSLGLAGSTDTQYF.

CDR3 residues: CASSMRLTEISGANVLTF. CDR3 DNA: TGTGCCAGTAGTATGAGGTTGACAGAGATATCTGGGGCCAACGTCCTGACTTTC. The chain links TRBV19 to TRBJ2-6; TRBD1 is a possible D gene (5 bases). Germline CDR1 and CDR2: LNHDA and SQIVND (reference sequence). The V end was cut by 3 bases, the J end by 1 base, with 16 bases between. The CDR3 spans 18 residues. The entire variable domain, with the rest obtained from reference TRBV19 and TRBJ2-6, is as follows: DGGITQSPKYLFRKEGQNVTLSCEQNLNHDAMYWYRQDPGQGLRLIYYSQIVNDFQKGDIAEGYSVSREKKESFPLTVTSAQKNPTAFYLCASSMRLTEISGANVLTFGAGSRLTVL.

V and J are TRBV7-9 and TRBJ1-1; 8 nucleotides align to TRBD1. Germline V gene data show CDR1 as SEHNR and CDR2 as FQNEAQ (reference sequence). V was pared by 3 bases and J by 11 bases, with 11 bases of the junction left unmatched. The CDR3 consists of 14 residues. This CDR3 is CASSLGDRGSSAFF. CDR3 nucleotide sequence: TGTGCCAGCAGCTTGGGAGACAGGGGAAGTTCTGCTTTCTTT.

The chain carries TRBV6-5 and TRBJ2-5; 9 positions agree with TRBD1. Germline V gene lookup returns CDR1 MNHEY and CDR2 SVGAGI. The ends lost 6 bases at V and 7 bases at J; junction bases unmatched: 12. This CDR3 spans 15 amino acids. The CDR3 coding sequence is TGTGCCAGCAGCCCCCCGGGACAGGGTATTGGGACCCAGTACTTC. Its protein product is CASSPPGQGIGTQYF.

This CDR3 is CASSLGSIGEKLFF. Written as DNA, the CDR3 is TGTGCCAGCAGCTTGGGAAGCATCGGTGAAAAACTGTTTTTT. The chain recombines TRBV5-6 with TRBJ1-4; D is unresolved. The CDR3 totals 14 residues. V was clipped by 0 bases and J by 7 bases, with 10 bases between them. Germline loops: CDR1 SGHDT, CDR2 YYEEEE.

The chain carries TRBV7-9 and TRBJ2-1, with TRBD1 matching 8 bases. The CDR3 spans 14 residues. The J segment lost 5 bases and the V segment lost 5 bases, leaving 5 bases of the junction unmatched. Germline CDR1 is SEHNR and CDR2 is FQNEAQ (reference sequence). DNA of the CDR3: TGTGCCAGCAGCCTCTTGGACAGGGACAATGAGCAGTTCTTC. The encoded protein is CASSLLDRDNEQFF. Full variable domain (rest looked up from reference TRBV7-9 and TRBJ2-1): DTGVSQNPRHKITKRGQNVTFRCDPISEHNRLYWYRQTLGQGPEFLTYFQNEAQLEKSRLLSDRFSAERPKGSFSTLEIQRTEQGDSAMYLCASSLLDRDNEQFFGPGTRLTVL.

The genes are TRBV27 and TRBJ1-4; 9 bases align to TRBD1. The germline gives CDR1 MNHEY, CDR2 SMNVEV (reference sequence). This CDR3 spans 14 amino acids. The V segment lost 5 bases and the J segment 8 bases; nucleotides outside the gene matches: 6. The CDR3, as DNA: TGTGCCAGCAGTCGAACAGGGGGCGGAGAAAAACTGTTTTTT. The encoded protein is CASSRTGGGEKLFF.

This clone was recorded only once. This chain's CDR3 is CASSLYLGTGRSPLHF. CDR3 DNA sequence: TGTGCCAGCAGCTTGTACCTAGGGACAGGGCGTTCACCCCTCCACTTT. The chain employs TRBV5-5 and TRBJ1-6, with 9 bases lining up with TRBD1. The germline V gene has CDR1 SGHKS and CDR2 YYEKEE (reference sequence). This CDR3 is built from 16 residues. V was clipped by 1 base and J by 9 bases; unmatched bases: 8.